This T cell receptor beta chain originates from a study of blood T cell repertoires in COVID-19. Study context: The analysed material was cDNA or gDNA that came from T cells, B-cell-depleted T cells, or PBMCs.

Germline assignment: CDR1 GTSNPN and CDR2 SVGIG (reference sequence). CDR3 length equals 17 residues. V lost 2 bases and J lost 2; bases outside the gene matches: 10. Generated by immunoSEQ multiplex PCR, the TCRdb table keeps only in-frame clones and is missing some. Here the sample spans around 300,000 clones, about 85% being singletons. This TCR came from a human donor in a cohort sampled during active COVID-19. The chain joins TRBV30 to TRBJ1-5, with 9 bases identical to TRBD1. Sequenced material: peripheral blood. This CDR3 is CAWSFSGTGFRNQPQHF. DNA for the CDR3: TGTGCCTGGAGTTTTAGCGGGACAGGGTTTCGCAATCAGCCCCAGCATTTT.